This TCR beta chain appears in the sequencing data of a study of blood T cell repertoires in COVID-19 (dated by TCRdb to 2020 to 2021). Context from the whole study: Collaborator samples came from the United States, Italy and Spain and covered acute and convalescent phases of COVID-19. The prospective study material was composed of cDNA or gDNA derived from T cells, B-cell-depleted T cells, or PBMCs. Subjects who had been exposed to COVID-19, were actively infected with it, or had recovered from it provided the deeply sampled blood TCRbeta repertoires that made up the dataset. The repertoires were made available in a free public database intended to serve as a resource for research on the immune response to SARS-CoV-2. The samples were drawn from two sources: the first 160 participants of the ongoing ImmuneRACE study, and 950 to 1,500 subjects contributed by 6 global collaborators. Sample metadata almost always included a de-identified subject ID, COVID-19 status, age in years and sex. Where available, HLA class I and class II types were taken from metadata supplied by the sample provider and were not determined by assay-based typing. Findings and caveats that apply to the study as a whole: Clinical and demographic metadata were provided uncurated, with the amount varying by source and participant.

Ends trimmed: V by 4 bases, J by 10 bases; bases unmatched to a gene: 12. The germline V gene yields SGHVS for CDR1 and FQNEAQ for CDR2. The CDR3 runs 16 residues from the cysteine to the phenylalanine. Just CDR3 DNA is preserved here, 48 bases in frame from base 1. TCRbeta CDR3 regions were amplified from genomic DNA using the immunoSEQ Assay, a bias-controlled multiplex PCR. The paper's data handling went like this. The number of nucleated cells in each sample was estimated from the amplification of reference gene primers within the assay. Sequence reads were collapsed and filtered to measure the absolute abundance of every unique TCRbeta CDR3 rearrangement. For each sample, productive Simpson clonality was calculated as the square root of Simpson's diversity index over productive rearrangements. This immuneACCESS table, as held by TCRdb, lists in-frame sequences with V and J called but not all clones. Of the missing ones, under half trace to an unresolved V gene in checked studies; the others have no known cause. For V, J and clone size, that table is used; D and trimming come from the DNA. This sample gives 15,000 to 16,000 clones in total; 80% to 90% of them show up just once. About a third of the sample is in the top ten clones.

Notes on this clone: Its antigen is currently not known. No per-base quality is available; no much larger clone lies one base away.

Whole blood was collected in K2EDTA tubes by collaborating institutions according to the institutions' own protocols. Collaborator samples were shipped for TCRbeta analysis as frozen whole blood, isolated PBMCs, or DNA extracted from either sample type. Specimen: peripheral blood. The receptor was derived from a man aged 65 to 85 in a cohort sampled during active COVID-19. The V gene is TRBV7-8 and the J gene is TRBJ1-4; TRBD1 matches 10 bases in the middle. The nucleotide sequence reads as follows: TGTGCCAGCAGCTCAACCGGGACAGGGGATGACGGAAAACTGTTTTTT. It translates to CASSSTGTGDDGKLFF.